These 21 T cell receptor beta chains share one sample of origin, sequenced in a study of post-analysis software for immune sequencing data. Findings of the study overall: Controls had lower frequencies than patients of four or five TRBV segments, which included TRBV5-6, TRBV5-1 and TRBV20-1.

Each TCR beta cDNA library carried unique molecular identifiers. TCRdb re-called the PCR reads with MiXCR, one entry per CDR3 protein. Counted here are around 770,000 distinct CDR3 sequences, about half occurring once; the ten biggest clones make up roughly 4.9%. The antigens of these receptors remain unknown. Sequencing was carried out using blood. The receptors stem from a girl aged 10 to 17 with multiple sclerosis.

This clonotype was counted between two and nine times. The chain links TRBV15 to TRBJ1-2; 9 bases agree with TRBD1. The CDR3 spans 14 residues. The germline gives CDR1 LNHNV, CDR2 YYDKDF (reference sequence). After removal of 6 bases from V and 1 base from J, the junction contained 3 bases not matched to a gene. CDR3 coding DNA: TGTGCCACCAGTGGGGACAGGGTTAACTATGGCTACACCTTC. Amino acid sequence: CATSGDRVNYGYTF.

This clonotype occurred many times. The chain uses TRBV29-1 and TRBJ1-1; unclear D gene. Germline V gene data show CDR1 as SQVTM and CDR2 as ANQGSEA. The CDR3 contains 13 residues. The V end lost 1 base, the J end lost 1 base, and 7 bases lay between the germline ends. CDR3 amino acids: CSVEGERNTEAFF. The CDR3, as DNA: TGCAGCGTTGAAGGCGAGAGGAACACTGAAGCTTTCTTT.

V usage is TRBV29-1 and J usage is TRBJ2-1; D uncertain. V lost 5 bases to trimming and J lost 5 bases, with 7 bases between them. The CDR3 runs to 11 residues. Germline V gene lookup returns CDR1 SQVTM and CDR2 ANQGSEA. In nucleotides, the CDR3 is TGCAGCGTTTGGTCCGACAATGAGCAGTTCTTC. It specifies CSVWSDNEQFF.

This clonotype was seen a few times. In DNA form, the CDR3 reads TGTGCCAGTACTTCCCCTGGTTGGAGACCCATCTATGGCTACACCTTC. Amino acid sequence: CASTSPGWRPIYGYTF. The chain carries TRBV19 and TRBJ1-2, with D hard to call. Per the germline V gene, CDR1 is LNHDA and CDR2 is SQIVND (reference sequence). Trimming left V 7 bases short and J 4 bases short, with 22 bases between. The CDR3 length is 16 residues.

The count of this clonotype is one. The gene calls are TRBV4-2 and TRBJ2-1; the match to TRBD2 covers 10 bases. Germline CDR1 and CDR2: LGHNA and YNFKEQ. The V gene end was trimmed by 1 base and the J gene end by 2 bases; junction bases not matched to a gene: 11. The CDR3 has 19 amino acids. CDR3 sequence reads: CASSQVPPSGRIPYNEQFF. The DNA for the CDR3 is TGTGCCAGCAGCCAAGTCCCCCCTAGCGGGAGAATCCCCTACAATGAGCAGTTCTTC.

A single count supports this clonotype. This chain joins TRBV25-1 and TRBJ1-6, with D possibly TRBD1 on 5 matching bases. CDR3 length: 13 amino acids. V shed 2 bases and J shed 6 bases, with 5 bases lying between them. Germline assignment: CDR1 MGHDK and CDR2 SYGVNS. The CDR3 DNA is TGTGCCAGCAGTGAAGGGGCTAATTCACCCCTCCACTTT. It codes for CASSEGANSPLHF.

This clonotype has a handful of counts. V and J are TRBV14 and TRBJ2-1; D gene ambiguous. Trimming removed 1 base at V and 9 bases at J, with 16 bases between. The CDR3 spans 15 residues. CDR1 is SGHDN and CDR2 is FVKESK in the germline V gene. The CDR3 here is CASSQVSSSRSEQFF. DNA for the CDR3: TGTGCCAGCAGCCAAGTCAGCTCCAGCCGTAGTGAGCAGTTCTTC.

The genes are TRBV20-1 and TRBJ2-3; the match to TRBD1 covers 8 bases. This CDR3 is built from 12 residues. Germline CDR1 DFQATT, CDR2 SNEGSKA (reference sequence). V shed 3 bases, J shed 10 bases, and the junction held 6 bases outside the gene matches. The DNA for the CDR3 is TGCAGTGCTAGGTCACAGGGGGTAGCGCAGTATTTT. Residues: CSARSQGVAQYF.

In this sample, this clonotype turned up a few times. The chain uses TRBV25-1 and TRBJ2-7; D not resolved. V was shortened by 4 bases and J by 2 bases, with 3 bases between the two germline ends. Germline values: CDR1 MGHDK, CDR2 SYGVNS. This CDR3 spans 11 amino acids. The CDR3 DNA follows: TGTGCCAGCAGTGTGACCTACGAGCAGTACTTC. Encoded protein: CASSVTYEQYF.

This clonotype was recorded a few times. The chain recombines TRBV6-5 with TRBJ2-4; TRBD1 is a possible D gene (6 bases). Germline CDR1 and CDR2: MNHEY and SVGAGI. The CDR3 is 18 residues long. The V and J ends lost 2 bases and 0 bases respectively, with 17 bases between them. CDR3 nucleotides: TGTGCCAGCAGTTACCTTGTGGACAGCTTAATAGCCAAAAACATTCAGTACTTC. Translation gives CASSYLVDSLIAKNIQYF.

The J gene is TRBJ2-1, the V gene TRBV7-3; 11 bases map to TRBD1. Germline CDR1 and CDR2: SGHTA and FQGTGA. The CDR3 consists of 16 residues. With V trimmed by 5 bases and J by 2 bases, 5 bases remained unmatched. CDR3 residues: CASSTKGQGAYNEQFF. CDR3 DNA sequence: TGTGCCAGCAGCACAAAGGGACAGGGGGCCTACAATGAGCAGTTCTTC.

The chain is built from TRBV15 and TRBJ2-1; D is unresolved. V lost 8 bases, J lost 0 bases, and 11 bases lay in between. Germline lookup yields CDR1 LNHNV and CDR2 YYDKDF (reference sequence). CDR3 length: 14 amino acids. In DNA form, the CDR3 reads TGTGCCACCTCGGAGACCAGCTCCTACAATGAGCAGTTCTTC. This encodes CATSETSSYNEQFF.

This clonotype came up a few times. The CDR3 sequence: CASSPISRLDTQYF. For the CDR3, the DNA is TGTGCCAGCAGCCCTATATCCCGACTAGATACGCAGTATTTT. This chain links TRBV9 with TRBJ2-3; no reliable D call. This CDR3 has 14 residues. Germline V gene sequence: CDR1 SGDLS, CDR2 YYNGEE. V was trimmed by 4 bases and J by 5 bases, leaving 14 bases between them.

This clonotype was seen a few times. The CDR3 DNA reads as TGCAGCGCTTTCAACACAGGGGGCAACTATGGCTACACCTTC. This sequence encodes CSAFNTGGNYGYTF. The rearrangement joins TRBV29-1 to TRBJ1-2, with 9 bases identical to TRBD1. The CDR3 totals 14 residues. Trimming took 7 bases from V and 2 from J; bases not matched to a gene: 8. The V gene's germline CDR1 is SQVTM and CDR2 ANQGSEA.

V usage is TRBV9 and J usage is TRBJ1-2; D might be TRBD1 (6 bases). The germline gives CDR1 SGDLS, CDR2 YYNGEE. The CDR3 is 15 amino acids. V shed 3 bases and J shed 0 bases, with 12 bases lying between them. The CDR3: CASSAQGRSNYGYTF. CDR3 in DNA: TGTGCCAGCAGCGCTCAGGGGCGCTCTAACTATGGCTACACCTTC.

This clonotype was counted a single time. The chain is built from TRBV29-1 and TRBJ1-1; D is perhaps TRBD1 (6 bases). V was shortened by 6 bases and J by 1 base, with 9 bases between the two germline ends. CDR3 length: 12 residues. From germline, CDR1 is SQVTM and CDR2 ANQGSEA. The DNA for the CDR3 is TGCAGCGTACAGGGACGGAACACTGAAGCTTTCTTT. This translates into CSVQGRNTEAFF.

V is TRBV4-1 and J is TRBJ2-1; 9 nucleotides align to TRBD2. Per the germline V gene, CDR1 is MGHRA and CDR2 is YSYEKL. The trim removed 1 base at V and 9 bases at J, leaving 4 bases unmatched. CDR3 size: 14 residues. The CDR3 DNA sequence: TGCGCCAGCAGCCAAGGAGTAGCGGGAGTTGAGCAGTTCTTC. Protein: CASSQGVAGVEQFF.

The rearrangement uses TRBV5-1 and TRBJ1-2, with TRBD1 matching 7 bases. Germline V gene lookup returns CDR1 SGHRS and CDR2 YFSETQ. Trimming removed 0 bases from V and 3 bases from J; junction bases left unmatched: 5. CDR3 length: 15 amino acids. CDR3 bases: TGCGCCAGCAGCTTGGCCCAGGGGGTGGACTATGGCTACACCTTC. Protein product: CASSLAQGVDYGYTF.

The rearrangement uses TRBV20-1 and TRBJ2-7; 7 bases map to TRBD1. V trimming: 6 bases; J trimming: 4 bases; junction bases outside the gene matches: 9. CDR3 length equals 13 residues. Germline assignment: CDR1 DFQATT and CDR2 SNEGSKA (reference sequence). The CDR3 coding sequence is TGCAGTGCCACCTCAGGGGGTGGGTACGAGCAGTACTTC. Translating it yields CSATSGGGYEQYF.

This chain uses TRBV28 with TRBJ2-1; perhaps TRBD2 as D (5 bases). CDR1 and CDR2 from the germline V gene are MDHEN and SYDVKM. This CDR3 has 13 amino acids. V gave up 10 bases and J gave up 8 bases, with 18 bases separating them. DNA of the CDR3: TGTGCCACCCTACCCACTAGTCTCGATGAGCAGTTCTTC. This gives the protein CATLPTSLDEQFF.

This sequence joins TRBV20-1 and TRBJ1-4; a possible D gene is TRBD1 (5 bases). Trimming removed 6 bases from V and 8 bases from J, with 16 bases in between. CDR3 length: 13 residues. Germline V gene sequence: CDR1 DFQATT, CDR2 SNEGSKA (reference sequence). The CDR3 spells CSASPGWEEKLFF. The CDR3 DNA reads TGCAGTGCCTCTCCAGGGTGGGAGGAAAAACTGTTTTTT.